This TCR beta chain appears in the sequencing data of a study of blood T cell repertoires in COVID-19. This clone turned up a few times. Libraries were prepared by immunoSEQ multiplex PCR; TCRdb keeps only in-frame clonotypes and omits some of them. The sample has 150,000 to 200,000 clones; 88% are singletons. V was clipped by 0 bases and J by 7 bases; unmatched bases: 12. This CDR3 region has 17 residues. Germline V gives CDR1 MNHEY, CDR2 SVGEGT. The source material was peripheral blood. The receptor's source is a man in his 60s with acute or convalescent COVID-19. The chain uses TRBV6-2 or TRBV6-3 and TRBJ1-2, with 9 bases aligning to TRBD1. The DNA of the CDR3 is TGTGCCAGCAGTTACTCGTGGAATCCGGGACAGGGTTCTGGCTACACCTTC. Residues: CASSYSWNPGQGSGYTF.